One and the same sample provided the 2 T cell receptor beta chains below, sequenced in a study of regulatory T cells in long-lasting Graves disease. Through Arm-PCR of CDR3 regions and iRepertoire HTBI primers, TCR beta libraries were built. TCRdb re-analysed the multiplex PCR reads in MiXCR, keeping a single row per CDR3 protein. Of under 500,000 distinct CDR3 sequences in the sample, around 20% are singletons; the top ten hold around 21%. Time point defined: persistent/refractory GD, antithyroid drugs over 5 years with positive TRAb. The TCR library was prepared using RNA isolated from PBMCs. This sample comprised peripheral blood mononuclear cells (PBMCs), obtained when the disease was refractory, from a patient treated with antithyroid drugs. The receptors originated from a female donor with Graves disease.

This clonotype was detected many times. This sequence joins TRBV11-2 and TRBJ2-7; D is ambiguous. Germline CDR1 and CDR2: SGHAT and FQNNGV. The CDR3 is 14 residues long. V lost 3 bases and J lost 2, with 11 bases in between. CDR3 in DNA: TGTGCCAGCAGCTTGGTGGCAAATACCTACGAGCAGTACTTC. Residues: CASSLVANTYEQYF.

The chain joins TRBV10-3 to TRBJ2-7; D gene ambiguous. Germline CDR1 reads ENHRY; CDR2 reads SYGVKD. CDR3 length: 13 amino acids. The V end was cut by 8 bases, the J end by 4 bases, with 15 bases between. The CDR3 bases are TGTGCCATCTCGGAGATCCACCCTTACGAGCAGTACTTC. Protein: CAISEIHPYEQYF.